The present T cell receptor beta chain was sequenced within a study of T cell responses to AZD1222 COVID-19 vaccine. Across the study: Pooling was applied to second doses at about 4 or about 12 weeks. General study points: Regions left unmutated in variants are reportedly the target of nearly half of spike-specific TCRs.

On this clone: The antigen remains unidentified.

Only in-frame clones appear in the TCRdb table, and some are missing; sequencing was by immunoSEQ multiplex PCR. This sample carries 120,000 to 150,000 clones, around 93% of them seen once, and the ten largest clones take under 2%. Germline loops: CDR1 SGHTA, CDR2 FQGTGA. The CDR3 loop spans 15 amino acids. Trimming took 5 bases from V and 10 from J, leaving 21 bases between them. The chain couples TRBV7-3 to TRBJ2-1; a possible D gene is TRBD1 (6 bases). This TCR came from an adult in good health. This material consisted of peripheral blood, taken on day 0 of AZD1222 vaccination. The CDR3 loop reads CASSAQGSLRGEQFF. The DNA for the CDR3 is TGTGCCAGCAGCGCCCAGGGGTCCCTCCGTGGCGAGCAGTTCTTC.